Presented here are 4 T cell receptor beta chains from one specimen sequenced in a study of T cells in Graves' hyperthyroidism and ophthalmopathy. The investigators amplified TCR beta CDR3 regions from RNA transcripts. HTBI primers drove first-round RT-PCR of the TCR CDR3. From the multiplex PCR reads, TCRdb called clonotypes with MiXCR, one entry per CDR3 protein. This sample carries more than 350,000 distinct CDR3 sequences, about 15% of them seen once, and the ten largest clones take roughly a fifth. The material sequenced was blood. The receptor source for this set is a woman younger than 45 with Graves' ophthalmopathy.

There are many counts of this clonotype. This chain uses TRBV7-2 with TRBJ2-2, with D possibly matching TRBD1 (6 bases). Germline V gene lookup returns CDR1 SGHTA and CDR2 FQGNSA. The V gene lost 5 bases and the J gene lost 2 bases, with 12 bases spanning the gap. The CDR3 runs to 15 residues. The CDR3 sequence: CASSPGARNTGELFF. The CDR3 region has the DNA TGTGCCAGCAGCCCAGGGGCACGCAACACCGGGGAGCTGTTTTTT.

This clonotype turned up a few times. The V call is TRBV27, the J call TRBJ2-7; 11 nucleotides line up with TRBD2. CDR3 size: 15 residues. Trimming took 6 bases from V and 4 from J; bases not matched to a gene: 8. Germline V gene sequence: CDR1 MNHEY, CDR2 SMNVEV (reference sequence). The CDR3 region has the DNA TGTGCCAGCAGAGTTAGCGGGGGGGGTTCATACGAGCAGTACTTC. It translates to CASRVSGGGSYEQYF.

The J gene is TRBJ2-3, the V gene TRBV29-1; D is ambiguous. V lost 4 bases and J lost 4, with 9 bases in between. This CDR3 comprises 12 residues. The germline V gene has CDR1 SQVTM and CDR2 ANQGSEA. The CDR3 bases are TGCAGCGTTGGTACCGGAGCAGATACGCAGTATTTT. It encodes CSVGTGADTQYF.

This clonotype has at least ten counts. The DNA for the CDR3 is TGTGCCAGCAGCGGACGGACAGACCAGCAGTTCTTC. Translating it yields CASSGRTDQQFF. The V and J genes are TRBV11-1 and TRBJ2-1; a weak D match, TRBD1 (6 bases). The germline V and J ends were trimmed by 5 bases and 11 bases, with 13 bases remaining between them. The length of the CDR3 is 12 residues. Germline V gene data show CDR1 as SGHAT and CDR2 as FQDESV (reference sequence). The full variable domain, its missing parts supplied by reference TRBV11-1 and TRBJ2-1, is EAEVAQSPRYKITEKSQAVAFWCDPISGHATLYWYRQILGQGPELLVQFQDESVVDDSQLPKDRFSAERLKGVDSTLKIQPAELGDSAMYLCASSGRTDQQFFGPGTRLTVL.